Below, 11 T cell receptor beta chains from the same sample are listed, as sequenced in a study of blood T cell repertoires in COVID-19. Generated by immunoSEQ multiplex PCR, the TCRdb table keeps only in-frame clones and is missing some. Of some 180,000 clones in the sample, about 88% were seen once. The specimen was peripheral blood. The receptor set was obtained from a middle-aged man who had recovered from COVID-19.

This rearrangement joins TRBV24-1 to TRBJ1-2; 7 bases are shared with TRBD1. Unmatched junction bases numbered 2, after V lost 6 bases and J lost 2 bases. Germline CDR1 reads KGHDR; CDR2 reads SFDVKD. This CDR3 is 13 amino acids long. CDR3 in amino acids: CATSMGQNYGYTF. The CDR3, as DNA: TGTGCCACCAGTATGGGACAGAACTATGGCTACACCTTC.

This chain links TRBV4-1 with TRBJ2-2; 9 bases agree with TRBD2. The CDR3 extends over 16 amino acids. J was trimmed by 2 bases and V by 1 base; bases with no gene match: 2. Germline CDR1 is MGHRA and CDR2 is YSYEKL. The CDR3 coding sequence is TGCGCCAGCAGCCAAGTGACTAGCGGAAACACCGGGGAGCTGTTTTTT. Translated, it gives CASSQVTSGNTGELFF.

The CDR3, as DNA: TGTGCCAGCAGCTTCGACAGTCCCGGCTACGAGCAGTACTTC. Translated: CASSFDSPGYEQYF. V gene TRBV7-9 combines with J gene TRBJ2-7; D may be TRBD1 (5 bases). Trimming pared 3 bases from V and 3 bases from J, leaving 12 bases between. The CDR3 spans 14 residues. Germline loops: CDR1 SEHNR, CDR2 FQNEAQ (reference sequence).

This sequence joins TRBV18 and TRBJ1-2, with TRBD1 identical over 7 bases. Germline values: CDR1 KGHSH, CDR2 LQKENI. The CDR3 sequence is 16 residues long. The junction had 7 bases not matched to a gene; V was cut back by 1 base and J by 2 bases. CDR3 coding DNA: TGTGCCAGCTCACCACTCGAGGGACAGCCCAACTATGGCTACACCTTC. It codes for CASSPLEGQPNYGYTF.

This clone was counted a single time. The chain couples TRBV29-1 to TRBJ2-7; a weak D match, TRBD2 (5 bases). CDR1 is SQVTM and CDR2 is ANQGSEA in the germline V gene. This CDR3 region has 14 residues. Trimming cost V 2 bases and J 6 bases, with 17 bases left between them. DNA of the CDR3: TGCAGCGTTGAAAGCCCTCGAGGGCTTGGCGAGCAGTACTTC. As protein: CSVESPRGLGEQYF.

This rearrangement joins TRBV5-1 to TRBJ2-1; 8 bases are shared with TRBD1. J was trimmed by 2 bases and V by 6 bases; bases with no gene match: 7. Per the germline V gene, CDR1 is SGHRS and CDR2 is YFSETQ. There are 15 residues in the CDR3. Written as DNA, the CDR3 is TGCGCCAGCACCCTGGGACAGGCCACCTACAATGAGCAGTTCTTC. This gives the protein CASTLGQATYNEQFF. Filled out from reference TRBV5-1 and TRBJ2-1, the complete variable domain reads KAGVTQTPRYLIKTRGQQVTLSCSPISGHRSVSWYQQTPGQGLQFLFEYFSETQRNKGNFPGRFSGRQFSNSRSEMNVSTLELGDSALYLCASTLGQATYNEQFFGPGTRLTVL.

J is TRBJ2-7 and V is TRBV5-4; 9 nucleotides match TRBD1. The CDR3 runs 14 residues. V trimming: 4 bases; J trimming: 5 bases; junction bases outside the gene matches: 7. Germline assignment: CDR1 SGHNT and CDR2 YYREEE (reference sequence). The CDR3 reads CASSLQGAGNEQYF. As DNA, the CDR3 is TGTGCCAGCAGCCTACAGGGGGCGGGGAACGAGCAGTACTTC.

V usage is TRBV29-1 and J usage is TRBJ2-2, with 7 bases identical to TRBD1. CDR1 is SQVTM and CDR2 is ANQGSEA in the germline V gene. With 4 bases clipped from V and 0 bases from J, the junction kept 5 bases outside the gene matches. CDR3 length: 15 amino acids. CDR3 protein: CSVGIGGANTGELFF. The CDR3 nucleotides are TGCAGCGTTGGAATAGGGGGCGCGAACACCGGGGAGCTGTTTTTT.

This clone has just a few counts. V usage is TRBV7-7 and J usage is TRBJ2-7; D is perhaps TRBD1 (5 bases). V lost 1 base, J lost 3 bases, and 13 bases lay in between. Germline V gene sequence: CDR1 SSHAT, CDR2 FNYEAQ (reference sequence). This CDR3 comprises 15 residues. The CDR3: CASSLDIGHFYEQYF. The CDR3, as DNA: TGTGCCAGCAGCTTAGATATCGGACACTTCTACGAGCAGTACTTC.

The chain couples TRBV27 to TRBJ2-3; no firm D call. V lost 6 bases, J lost 6 bases, and 13 bases lay in between. Germline-derived CDR1 and CDR2 are MNHEY and SMNVEV (reference sequence). CDR3 length: 13 amino acids. CDR3 in DNA: TGTGCCAGCAGCTGGTCTTGGCGGGATACGCAGTATTTT. This sequence encodes CASSWSWRDTQYF.

The chain employs TRBV6-5 and TRBJ1-5; 7 bases align to TRBD1. J lost 4 bases, V lost 6 bases, and 6 bases had no gene match. Per germline, CDR1 MNHEY and CDR2 SVGAGI. The CDR3 has 14 residues. The CDR3 nucleotides are TGTGCCAGCAGGAGGGACAGTGGGAATCAGCCCCAGCATTTT. Translated, it gives CASRRDSGNQPQHF.